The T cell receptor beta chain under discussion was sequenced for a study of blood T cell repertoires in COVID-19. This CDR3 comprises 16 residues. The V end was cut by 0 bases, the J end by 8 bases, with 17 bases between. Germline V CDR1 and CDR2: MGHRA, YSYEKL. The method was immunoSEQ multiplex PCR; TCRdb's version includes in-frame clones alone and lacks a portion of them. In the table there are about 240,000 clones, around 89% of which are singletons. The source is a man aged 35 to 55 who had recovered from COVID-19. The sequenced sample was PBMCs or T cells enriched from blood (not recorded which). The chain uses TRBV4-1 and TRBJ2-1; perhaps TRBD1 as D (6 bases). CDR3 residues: CASSQDYGNRVHEQFF. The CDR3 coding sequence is TGCGCCAGCAGCCAAGATTATGGAAACAGGGTACATGAGCAGTTCTTC.